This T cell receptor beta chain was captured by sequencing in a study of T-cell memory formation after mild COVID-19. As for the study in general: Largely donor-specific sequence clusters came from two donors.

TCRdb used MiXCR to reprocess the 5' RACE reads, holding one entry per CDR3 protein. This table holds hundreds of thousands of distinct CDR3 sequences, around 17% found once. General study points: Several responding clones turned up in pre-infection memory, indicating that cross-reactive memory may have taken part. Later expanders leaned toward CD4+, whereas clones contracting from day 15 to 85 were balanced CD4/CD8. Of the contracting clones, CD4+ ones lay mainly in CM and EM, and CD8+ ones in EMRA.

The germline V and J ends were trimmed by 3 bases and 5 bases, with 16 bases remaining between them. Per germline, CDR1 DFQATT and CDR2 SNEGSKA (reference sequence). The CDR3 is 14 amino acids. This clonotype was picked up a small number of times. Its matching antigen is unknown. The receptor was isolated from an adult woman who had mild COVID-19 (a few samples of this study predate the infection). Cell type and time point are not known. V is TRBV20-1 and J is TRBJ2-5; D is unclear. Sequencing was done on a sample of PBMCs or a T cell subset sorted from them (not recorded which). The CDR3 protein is CSASRPGSGETQYF. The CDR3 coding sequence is TGCAGTGCTAGTCGGCCCGGGTCGGGTGAGACCCAGTACTTC.